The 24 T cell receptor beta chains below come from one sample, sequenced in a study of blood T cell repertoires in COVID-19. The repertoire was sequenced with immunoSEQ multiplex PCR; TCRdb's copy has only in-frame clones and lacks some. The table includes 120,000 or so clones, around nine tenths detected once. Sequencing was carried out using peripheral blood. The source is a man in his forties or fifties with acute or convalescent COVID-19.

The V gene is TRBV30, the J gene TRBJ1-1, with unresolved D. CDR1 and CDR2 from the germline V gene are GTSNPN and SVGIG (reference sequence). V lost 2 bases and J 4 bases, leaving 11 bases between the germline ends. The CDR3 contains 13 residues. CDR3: CAWSSGVVTEAFF. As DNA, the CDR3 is TGTGCCTGGAGTTCCGGGGTTGTCACTGAAGCTTTCTTT.

Here the CDR3 reads CASPARGRNTGELFF. CDR3 DNA sequence: TGTGCCAGCCCCGCGAGGGGGAGAAACACCGGGGAGCTGTTTTTT. The chain combines TRBV7-8 with TRBJ2-2, with D tentatively TRBD1 (6 bases). Per germline, CDR1 SGHVS and CDR2 FQNEAQ. CDR3 length equals 15 residues. Deletions cut 8 bases from V and 2 bases from J, with 15 bases between.

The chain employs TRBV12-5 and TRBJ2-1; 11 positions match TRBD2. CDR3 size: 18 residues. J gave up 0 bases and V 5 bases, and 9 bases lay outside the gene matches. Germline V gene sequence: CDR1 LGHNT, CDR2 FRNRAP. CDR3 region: CASGLVLAGASSYNEQFF. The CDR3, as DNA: TGTGCTAGTGGTCTCGTACTAGCGGGGGCAAGCTCCTACAATGAGCAGTTCTTC.

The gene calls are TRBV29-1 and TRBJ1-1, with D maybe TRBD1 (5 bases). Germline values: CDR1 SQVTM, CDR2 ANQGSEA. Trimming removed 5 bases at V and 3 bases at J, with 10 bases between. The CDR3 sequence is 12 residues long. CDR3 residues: CSVLGDDTEAFF. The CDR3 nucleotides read TGCAGCGTTCTAGGGGATGACACTGAAGCTTTCTTT.

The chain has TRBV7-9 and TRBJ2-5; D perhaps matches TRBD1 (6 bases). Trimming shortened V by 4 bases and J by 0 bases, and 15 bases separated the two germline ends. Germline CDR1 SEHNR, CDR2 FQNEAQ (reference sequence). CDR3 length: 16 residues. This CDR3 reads CASSSLTGQDQETQYF. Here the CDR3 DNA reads TGTGCCAGCAGCTCCTTAACGGGACAAGACCAAGAGACCCAGTACTTC.

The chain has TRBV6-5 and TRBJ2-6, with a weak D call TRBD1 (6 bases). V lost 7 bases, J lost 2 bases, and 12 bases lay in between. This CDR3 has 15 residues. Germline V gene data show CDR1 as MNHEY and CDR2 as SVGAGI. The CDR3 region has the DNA TGTGCCAGCAAAACCACAGGGACTGGGGCCAACGTCCTGACTTTC. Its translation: CASKTTGTGANVLTF.

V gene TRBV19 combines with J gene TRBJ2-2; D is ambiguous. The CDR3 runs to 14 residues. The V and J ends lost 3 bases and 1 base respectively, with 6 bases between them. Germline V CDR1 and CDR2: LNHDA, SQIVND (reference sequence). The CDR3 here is CASSMVRNTGELFF. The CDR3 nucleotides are TGTGCCAGTAGTATGGTGAGGAACACCGGGGAGCTGTTTTTT.

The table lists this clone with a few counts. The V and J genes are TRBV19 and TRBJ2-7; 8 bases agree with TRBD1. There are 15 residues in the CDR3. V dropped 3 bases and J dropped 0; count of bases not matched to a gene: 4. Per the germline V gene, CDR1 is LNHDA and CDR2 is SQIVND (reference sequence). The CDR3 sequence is CASSIGQGASYEQYF. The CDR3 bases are TGTGCCAGTAGTATTGGGCAGGGGGCCTCCTACGAGCAGTACTTC.

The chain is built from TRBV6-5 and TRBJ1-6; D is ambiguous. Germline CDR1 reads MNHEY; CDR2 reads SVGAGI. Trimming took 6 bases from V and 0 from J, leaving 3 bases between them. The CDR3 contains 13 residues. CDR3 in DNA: TGTGCCAGCAGCCGCTCCTATAATTCACCCCTCCACTTT. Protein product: CASSRSYNSPLHF.

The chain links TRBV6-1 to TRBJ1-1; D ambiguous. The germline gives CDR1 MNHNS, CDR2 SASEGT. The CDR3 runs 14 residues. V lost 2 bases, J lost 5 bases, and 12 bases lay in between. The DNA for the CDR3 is TGTGCCAGCAGTGAAAGGTTGGCGGGGACTGAAGCTTTCTTT. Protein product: CASSERLAGTEAFF.

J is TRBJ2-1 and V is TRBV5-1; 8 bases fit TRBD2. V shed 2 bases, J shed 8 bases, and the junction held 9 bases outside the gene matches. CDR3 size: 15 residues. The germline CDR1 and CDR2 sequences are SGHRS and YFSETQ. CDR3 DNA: TGCGCCAGCAGCTTATCCGGGACTAGTGTCTATGAGCAGTTCTTC. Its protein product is CASSLSGTSVYEQFF.

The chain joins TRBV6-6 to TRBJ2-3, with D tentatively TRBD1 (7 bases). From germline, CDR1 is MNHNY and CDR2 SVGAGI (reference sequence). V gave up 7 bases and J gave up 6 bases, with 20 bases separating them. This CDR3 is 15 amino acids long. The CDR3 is CASTYGGGADDTQYF. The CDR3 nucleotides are TGTGCCAGCACCTACGGAGGGGGCGCGGATGATACGCAGTATTTT.

CDR3 protein: CASKVTLAFTYEQYF. The CDR3 coding sequence is TGTGCCAGCAAAGTAACTCTAGCGTTTACCTACGAGCAGTACTTC. The gene calls are TRBV5-8 and TRBJ2-7; tentatively, D is TRBD2 (6 bases). The germline V gene has CDR1 SGHTS and CDR2 YDEGEE. V gave up 6 bases and J gave up 2 bases, with 18 bases separating them. There are 15 residues in the CDR3.

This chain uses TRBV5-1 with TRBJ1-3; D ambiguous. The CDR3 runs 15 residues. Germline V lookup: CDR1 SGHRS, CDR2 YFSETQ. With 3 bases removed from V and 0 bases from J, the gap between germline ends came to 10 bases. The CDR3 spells CASSYRADSGNTIYF. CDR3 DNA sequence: TGCGCCAGCAGCTACCGTGCGGACTCTGGAAACACCATATATTTT.

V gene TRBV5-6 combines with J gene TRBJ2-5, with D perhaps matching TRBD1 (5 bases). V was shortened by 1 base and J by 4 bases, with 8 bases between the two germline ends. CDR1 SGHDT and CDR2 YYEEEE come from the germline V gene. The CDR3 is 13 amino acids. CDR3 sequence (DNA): TGTGCCAGCAGCTTGAGACAGATAGAGACCCAGTACTTC. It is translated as CASSLRQIETQYF.

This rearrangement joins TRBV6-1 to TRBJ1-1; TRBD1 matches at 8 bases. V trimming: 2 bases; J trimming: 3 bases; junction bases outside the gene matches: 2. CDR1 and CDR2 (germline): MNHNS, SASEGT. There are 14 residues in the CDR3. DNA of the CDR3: TGTGCCAGCAGTGAAAGGACAGGGCACACTGAAGCTTTCTTT. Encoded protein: CASSERTGHTEAFF.

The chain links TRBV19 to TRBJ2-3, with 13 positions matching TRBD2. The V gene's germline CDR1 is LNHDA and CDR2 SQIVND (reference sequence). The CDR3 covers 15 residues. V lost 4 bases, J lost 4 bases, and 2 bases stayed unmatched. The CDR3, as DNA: TGTGCCAGTAGTAAAGGACTAGCGGGAGCAGATACGCAGTATTTT. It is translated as CASSKGLAGADTQYF.

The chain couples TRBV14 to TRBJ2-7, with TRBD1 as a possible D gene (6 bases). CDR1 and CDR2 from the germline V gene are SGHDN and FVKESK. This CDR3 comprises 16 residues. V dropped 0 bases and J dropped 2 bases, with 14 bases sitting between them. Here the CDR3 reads CASSQEWGRIPYEQYF. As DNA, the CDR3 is TGTGCCAGCAGCCAAGAATGGGGGCGAATCCCCTACGAGCAGTACTTC.

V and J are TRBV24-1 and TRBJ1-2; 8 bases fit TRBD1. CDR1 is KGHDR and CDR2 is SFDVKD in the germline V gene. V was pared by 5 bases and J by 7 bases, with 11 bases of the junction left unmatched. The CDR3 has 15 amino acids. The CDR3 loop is CATSGSGQGFAGYTF. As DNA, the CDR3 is TGTGCCACCAGTGGTTCAGGACAGGGTTTCGCTGGCTACACCTTC.

CDR3 sequence (DNA): TGCAGCGTCTCGGACAGGGGAACTGGGAATCGCAGGGAGCTGTTTTTT. Translation gives CSVSDRGTGNRRELFF. The rearrangement links TRBV29-1 to TRBJ2-2; 9 bases align to TRBD1. V gave up 6 bases and J gave up 9 bases; unmatched junction bases: 17. CDR3 length: 16 amino acids. From germline, CDR1 is SQVTM and CDR2 ANQGSEA.

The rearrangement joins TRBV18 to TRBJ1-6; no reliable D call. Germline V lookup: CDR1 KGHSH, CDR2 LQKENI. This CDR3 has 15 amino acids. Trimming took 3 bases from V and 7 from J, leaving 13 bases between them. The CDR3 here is CASSPLSPENSPLHF. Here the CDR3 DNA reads TGTGCCAGCTCACCTCTGTCCCCAGAAAATTCACCCCTCCACTTT.

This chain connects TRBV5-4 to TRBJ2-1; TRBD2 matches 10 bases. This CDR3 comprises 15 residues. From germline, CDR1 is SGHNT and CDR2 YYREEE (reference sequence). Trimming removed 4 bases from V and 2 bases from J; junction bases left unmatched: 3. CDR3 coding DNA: TGTGCCAGCAGCCCAGGACTAGCGGCCTACAATGAGCAGTTCTTC. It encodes CASSPGLAAYNEQFF.

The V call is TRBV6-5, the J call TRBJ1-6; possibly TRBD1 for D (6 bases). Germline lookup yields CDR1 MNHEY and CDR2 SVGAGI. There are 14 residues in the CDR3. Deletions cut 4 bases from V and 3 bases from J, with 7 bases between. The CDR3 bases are TGTGCCAGCAGTTGGGACAACTATAATTCACCCCTCCACTTT. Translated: CASSWDNYNSPLHF.

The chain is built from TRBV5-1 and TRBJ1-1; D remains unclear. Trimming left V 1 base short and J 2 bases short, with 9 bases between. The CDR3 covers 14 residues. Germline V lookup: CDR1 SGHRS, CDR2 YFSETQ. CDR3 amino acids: CASSLLSGNTEAFF. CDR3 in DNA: TGCGCCAGCAGCTTGTTGTCAGGAAACACTGAAGCTTTCTTT.